At least ten counts were recorded for the clone carrying this TCR beta chain. The antigen remains unidentified. This record belongs to a study of Graves' ophthalmopathy and Graves' hyperthyroidism. For repertoire sequencing, the TCR beta CDR3 regions were amplified from RNA transcripts. RT-PCR with HTBI primers came first, then second-round multiplex PCR. TCRdb independently ran MiXCR on the multiplex PCR reads; one entry per CDR3 protein. The sample records 500,000 to 800,000 distinct CDR3 sequences, about 38% being singletons. Findings and limits, study-wide: Distinction of ophthalmopathy from stable hyperthyroidism by a 13-signature model reached 85% to 90% sensitivity and 75% to 84% specificity.

The germline V gene has CDR1 MGHRA and CDR2 YSYEKL. The CDR3 extends over 14 amino acids. The trim removed 4 bases at V and 3 bases at J, leaving 6 bases unmatched. The specimen sequenced was peripheral blood. This TCR derives from an adult man with Graves' ophthalmopathy. This sequence joins TRBV4-1 and TRBJ2-7, with 7 bases that match TRBD1. The CDR3 DNA is TGCGCCAGCAGCCTGGACAGGTTCCTCTACGAGCAGTACTTC. This encodes CASSLDRFLYEQYF.